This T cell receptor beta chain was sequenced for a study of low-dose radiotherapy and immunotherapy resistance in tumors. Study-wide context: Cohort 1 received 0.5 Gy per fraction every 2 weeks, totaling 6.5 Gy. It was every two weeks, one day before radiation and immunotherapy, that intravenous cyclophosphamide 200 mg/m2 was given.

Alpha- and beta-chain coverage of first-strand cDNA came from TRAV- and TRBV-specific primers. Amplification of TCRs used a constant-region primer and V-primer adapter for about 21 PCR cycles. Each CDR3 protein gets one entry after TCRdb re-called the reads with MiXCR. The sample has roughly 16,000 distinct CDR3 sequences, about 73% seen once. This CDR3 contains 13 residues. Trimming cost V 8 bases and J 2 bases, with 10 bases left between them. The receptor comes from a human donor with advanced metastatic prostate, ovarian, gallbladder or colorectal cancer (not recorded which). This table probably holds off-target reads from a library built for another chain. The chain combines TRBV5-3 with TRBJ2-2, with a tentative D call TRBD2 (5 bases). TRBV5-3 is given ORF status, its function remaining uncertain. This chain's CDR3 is CASSGGNTGELFF. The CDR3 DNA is TGTGCCAGCAGCGGAGGAAACACCGGGGAGCTGTTTTTT.